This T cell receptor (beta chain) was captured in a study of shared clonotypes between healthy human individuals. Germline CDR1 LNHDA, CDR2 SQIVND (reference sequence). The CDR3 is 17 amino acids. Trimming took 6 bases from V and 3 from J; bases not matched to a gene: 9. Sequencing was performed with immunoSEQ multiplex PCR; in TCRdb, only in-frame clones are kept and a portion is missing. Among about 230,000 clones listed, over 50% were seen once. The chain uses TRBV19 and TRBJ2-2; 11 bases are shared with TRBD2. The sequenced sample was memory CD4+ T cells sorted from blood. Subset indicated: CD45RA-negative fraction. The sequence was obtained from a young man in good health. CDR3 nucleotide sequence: TGTGCCAGTAGCCTACCGGGACTAGCGGACCACACCGGGGAGCTGTTTTTT. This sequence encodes CASSLPGLADHTGELFF.